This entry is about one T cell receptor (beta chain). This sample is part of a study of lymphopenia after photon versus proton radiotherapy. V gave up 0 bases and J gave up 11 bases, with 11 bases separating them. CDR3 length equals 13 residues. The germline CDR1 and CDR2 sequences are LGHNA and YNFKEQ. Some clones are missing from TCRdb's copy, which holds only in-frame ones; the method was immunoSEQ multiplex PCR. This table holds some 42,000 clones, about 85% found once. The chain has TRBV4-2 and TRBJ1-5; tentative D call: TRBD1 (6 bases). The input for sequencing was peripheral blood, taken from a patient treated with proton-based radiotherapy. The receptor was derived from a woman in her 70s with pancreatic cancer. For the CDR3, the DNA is TGTGCCAGCAGCCAAGAACAGGGATTTGCCCAGCATTTT. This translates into CASSQEQGFAQHF.